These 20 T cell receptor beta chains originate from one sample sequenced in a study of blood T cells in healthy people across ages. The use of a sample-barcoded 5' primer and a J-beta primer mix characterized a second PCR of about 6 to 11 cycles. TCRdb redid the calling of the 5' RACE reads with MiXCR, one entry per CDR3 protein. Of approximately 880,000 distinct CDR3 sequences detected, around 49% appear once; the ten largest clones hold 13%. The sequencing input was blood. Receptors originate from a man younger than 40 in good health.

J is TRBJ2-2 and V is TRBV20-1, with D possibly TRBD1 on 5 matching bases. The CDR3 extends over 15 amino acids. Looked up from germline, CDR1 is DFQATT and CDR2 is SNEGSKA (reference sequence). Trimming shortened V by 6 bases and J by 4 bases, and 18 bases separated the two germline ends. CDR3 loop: CSAPDSSKLTGELFF. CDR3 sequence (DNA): TGCAGTGCCCCCGACAGTTCAAAACTCACCGGGGAGCTGTTTTTT.

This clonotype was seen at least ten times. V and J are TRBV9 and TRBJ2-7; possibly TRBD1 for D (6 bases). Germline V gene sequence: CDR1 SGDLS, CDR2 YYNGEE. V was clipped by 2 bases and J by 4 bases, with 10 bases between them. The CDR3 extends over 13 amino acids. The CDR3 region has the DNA TGTGCCAGCAGCGTCGAGGACAGTTACGAGCAGTACTTC. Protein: CASSVEDSYEQYF.

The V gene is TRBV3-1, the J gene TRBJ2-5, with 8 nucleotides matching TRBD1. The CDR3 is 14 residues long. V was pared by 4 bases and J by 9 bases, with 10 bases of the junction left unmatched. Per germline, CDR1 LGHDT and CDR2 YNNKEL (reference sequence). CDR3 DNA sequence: TGTGCCAGCAGCCTTGGTGGACAGGGTATGGCCCAGTACTTC. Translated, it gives CASSLGGQGMAQYF.

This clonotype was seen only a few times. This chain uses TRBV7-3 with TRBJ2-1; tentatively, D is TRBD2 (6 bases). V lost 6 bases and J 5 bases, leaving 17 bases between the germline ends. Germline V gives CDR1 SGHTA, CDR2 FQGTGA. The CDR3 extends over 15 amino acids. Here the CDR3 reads CASRQGGRGNNEQFF. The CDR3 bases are TGTGCCAGCAGGCAGGGCGGACGGGGGAACAATGAGCAGTTCTTC.

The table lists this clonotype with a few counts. The CDR3 sequence is CASSQAGDTDTQYF. DNA for the CDR3: TGCGCCAGCAGCCAAGCTGGAGACACGGATACGCAGTATTTT. The chain recombines TRBV4-1 with TRBJ2-3; no clear D. Per germline, CDR1 MGHRA and CDR2 YSYEKL. The CDR3 runs to 14 residues. V gave up 1 base and J gave up 6 bases, with 11 bases separating them.

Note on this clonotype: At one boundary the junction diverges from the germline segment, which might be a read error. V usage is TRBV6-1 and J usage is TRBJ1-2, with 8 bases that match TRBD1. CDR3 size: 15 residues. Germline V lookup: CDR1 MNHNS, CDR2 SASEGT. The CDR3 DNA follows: TGTGCCAGCAGTGACGGAGGACAGGGCAACTATGGCCACACCTTC. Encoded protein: CASSDGGQGNYGHTF.

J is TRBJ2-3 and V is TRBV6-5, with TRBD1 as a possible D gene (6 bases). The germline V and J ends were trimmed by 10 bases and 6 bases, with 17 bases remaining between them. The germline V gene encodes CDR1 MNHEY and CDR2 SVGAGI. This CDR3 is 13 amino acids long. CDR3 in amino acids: CATSKQGRDTQYF. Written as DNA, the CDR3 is TGTGCCACCTCAAAACAGGGCAGGGATACGCAGTATTTT.

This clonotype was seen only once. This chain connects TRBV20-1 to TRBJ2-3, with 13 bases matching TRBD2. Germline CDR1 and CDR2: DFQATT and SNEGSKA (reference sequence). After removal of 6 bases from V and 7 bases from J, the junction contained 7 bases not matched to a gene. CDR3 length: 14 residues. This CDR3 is CSARTSGGWNTQYF. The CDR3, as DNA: TGCAGTGCGAGGACTAGCGGGGGCTGGAATACGCAGTATTTT.

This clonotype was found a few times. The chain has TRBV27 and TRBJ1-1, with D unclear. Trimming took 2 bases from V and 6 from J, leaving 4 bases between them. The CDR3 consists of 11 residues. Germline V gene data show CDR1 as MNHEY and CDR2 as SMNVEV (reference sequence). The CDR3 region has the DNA TGTGCCAGCAGTTTAAATTCTGAAGCTTTCTTT. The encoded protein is CASSLNSEAFF.

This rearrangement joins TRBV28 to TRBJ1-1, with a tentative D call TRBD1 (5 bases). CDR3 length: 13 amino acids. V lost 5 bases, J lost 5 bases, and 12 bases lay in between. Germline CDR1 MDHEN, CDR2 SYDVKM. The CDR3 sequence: CASSVRRGTEAFF. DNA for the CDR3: TGTGCCAGCAGTGTAAGGCGGGGGACTGAAGCTTTCTTT. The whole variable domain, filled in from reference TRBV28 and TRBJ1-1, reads DVKVTQSSRYLVKRTGEKVFLECVQDMDHENMFWYRQDPGLGLRLIYFSYDVKMKEKGDIPEGYSVSREKKERFSLILESASTNQTSMYLCASSVRRGTEAFFGQGTRLTVV.

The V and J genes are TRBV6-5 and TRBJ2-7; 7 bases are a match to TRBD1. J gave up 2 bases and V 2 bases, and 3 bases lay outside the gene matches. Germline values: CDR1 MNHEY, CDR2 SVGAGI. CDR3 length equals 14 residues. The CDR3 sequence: CASSYGTATYEQYF. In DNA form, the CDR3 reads TGTGCCAGCAGTTACGGGACAGCCACCTACGAGCAGTACTTC.

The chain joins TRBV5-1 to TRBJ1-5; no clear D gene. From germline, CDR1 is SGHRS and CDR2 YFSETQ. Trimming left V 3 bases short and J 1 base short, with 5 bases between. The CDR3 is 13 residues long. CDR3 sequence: CASSWTSNQPQHF. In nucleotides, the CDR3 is TGCGCCAGCAGCTGGACGAGCAATCAGCCCCAGCATTTT.

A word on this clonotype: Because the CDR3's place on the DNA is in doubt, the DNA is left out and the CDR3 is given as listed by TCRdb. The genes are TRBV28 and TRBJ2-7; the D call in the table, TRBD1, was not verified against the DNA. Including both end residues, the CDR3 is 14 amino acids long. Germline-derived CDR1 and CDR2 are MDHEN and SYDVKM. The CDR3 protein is CASSTSTVRYEQYF.

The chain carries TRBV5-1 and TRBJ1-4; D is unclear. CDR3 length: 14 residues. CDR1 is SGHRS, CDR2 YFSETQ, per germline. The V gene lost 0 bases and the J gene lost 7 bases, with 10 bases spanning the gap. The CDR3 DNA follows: TGCGCCAGCAGCTTGGAGGGAAAGCGTGAAAAACTGTTTTTT. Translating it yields CASSLEGKREKLFF.

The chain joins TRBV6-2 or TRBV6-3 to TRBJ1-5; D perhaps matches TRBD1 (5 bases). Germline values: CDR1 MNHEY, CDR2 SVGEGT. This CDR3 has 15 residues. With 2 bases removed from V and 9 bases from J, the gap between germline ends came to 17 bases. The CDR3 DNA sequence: TGTGCCAGCAGTTACCGAGGGAGGGACGATCGGCCCCAGCATTTT. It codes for CASSYRGRDDRPQHF.

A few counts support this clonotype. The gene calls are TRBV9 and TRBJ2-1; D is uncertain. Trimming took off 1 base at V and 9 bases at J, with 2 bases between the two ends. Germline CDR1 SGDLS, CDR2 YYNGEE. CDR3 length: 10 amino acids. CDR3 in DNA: TGTGCCAGCAGCGTAACTGAGCAGTTCTTC. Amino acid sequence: CASSVTEQFF.

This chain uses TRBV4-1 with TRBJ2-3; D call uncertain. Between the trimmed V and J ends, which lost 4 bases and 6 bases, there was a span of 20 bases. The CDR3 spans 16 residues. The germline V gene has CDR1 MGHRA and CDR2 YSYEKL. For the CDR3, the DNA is TGCGCCAGCAGCCCCGTGGGTCGGGCAGCTAGGGATACGCAGTATTTT. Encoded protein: CASSPVGRAARDTQYF.

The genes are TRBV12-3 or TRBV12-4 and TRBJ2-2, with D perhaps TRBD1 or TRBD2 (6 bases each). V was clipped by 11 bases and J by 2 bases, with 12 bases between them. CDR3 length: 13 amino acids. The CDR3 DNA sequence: TGTGCCTTCCGGGGGACAAACACCGGGGAGCTGTTTTTT. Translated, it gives CAFRGTNTGELFF.

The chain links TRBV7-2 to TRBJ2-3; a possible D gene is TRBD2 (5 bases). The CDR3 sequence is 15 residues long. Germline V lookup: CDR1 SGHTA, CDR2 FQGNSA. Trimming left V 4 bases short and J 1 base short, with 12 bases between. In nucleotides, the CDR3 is TGTGCCAGCAGCTACCTCGGACTTGGCACAGATACGCAGTATTTT. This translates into CASSYLGLGTDTQYF.

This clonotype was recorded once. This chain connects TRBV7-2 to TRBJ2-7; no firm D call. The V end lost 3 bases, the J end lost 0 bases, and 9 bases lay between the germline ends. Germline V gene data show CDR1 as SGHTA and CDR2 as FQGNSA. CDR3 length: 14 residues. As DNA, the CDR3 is TGTGCCAGCAGCTTCCAACGGTCCTCCTACGAGCAGTACTTC. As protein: CASSFQRSSYEQYF. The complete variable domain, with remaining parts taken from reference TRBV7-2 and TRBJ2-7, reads GAGVSQSPSNKVTEKGKDVELRCDPISGHTALYWYRQSLGQGLEFLIYFQGNSAPDKSGLPSDRFSAERTGGSVSTLTIQRTQQEDSAVYLCASSFQRSSYEQYFGPGTRLTVT.